The sequence of this T cell receptor (beta chain) was determined in a study of T cell responses to AZD1222 COVID-19 vaccine. Overall study context: Second-dose timings of about 4 or about 12 weeks were pooled. Findings of the study overall: The repertoires were collected only after the peak T cell response.

In the case of this clone: Its cognate antigen is unknown.

The CDR3 covers 15 residues. Trimming shortened V by 4 bases and J by 5 bases, and 15 bases separated the two germline ends. Germline CDR1 and CDR2: SGHRS and YFSETQ. Profiled with immunoSEQ multiplex PCR; TCRdb holds only in-frame clones, not every one. In the table there are approximately 100,000 clones, 90% of which are singletons. This sequence was found in an adult in good health. This chain uses TRBV5-1 with TRBJ1-4; D may be TRBD1 (5 bases). The input for sequencing was peripheral blood, taken on day 0 of AZD1222 vaccination. CDR3 nucleotides: TGCGCCAGCAGCCCTGACAGCAGCTTAAATGAAAAACTGTTTTTT. This translates into CASSPDSSLNEKLFF.